This T cell receptor beta chain appears in the sequencing data of a study of blood T cells in healthy people across ages. Overall study: Template switching retrieved approximately one barcoded beta molecule for each two T cells. Points from the study as a whole: Donor CMV status, an unknown factor, possibly confounded changes in expanded clonotypes. Diversity was higher, and naive CD4+ cells more numerous, in long-lived donors than in aged donors.

With respect to this clonotype: Antigen: not known.

A sample-barcoded 5' primer and a J-beta primer mix were used in a second PCR of about 7 to 12 cycles. TCRdb ran MiXCR on the 5' RACE reads and lists one entry per CDR3 protein. The profile covers 800,000 to 900,000 distinct CDR3 sequences, with less than 80% appearing a single time and around 30% taken by the ten largest. The origin of this receptor is a man aged 25-40 years in good health. Specimen: blood.

CDR3 protein: CASSFWTGDYEQYF. The CDR3 coding sequence is TGTGCCAGCAGCTTCTGGACAGGGGACTACGAGCAGTACTTC. The chain recombines TRBV7-2 with TRBJ2-4; 9 bases match TRBD1. The J call may be mistaken, given a closer DNA end match to TRBJ2-7. Germline V gene sequence: CDR1 SGHTA, CDR2 FQGNSA. The CDR3 totals 14 residues.